The TCR beta chain described here comes from a study of technical replicates of blood from a handful of donors. Deletions cut 2 bases from V and 2 bases from J, with 14 bases between. The CDR3 has 15 amino acids. Germline assignment: CDR1 SGHDT and CDR2 YYEEEE. TCRdb's table, derived via immunoSEQ multiplex PCR, lists solely in-frame clones and lacks some. The table has tens of thousands of clones, 85% to 95% seen once. Sequencing used PBMCs. The clonotype comes from a human donor in good health. Some clones in this sample may be carry-over from other donors' samples. This chain links TRBV5-6 with TRBJ2-7, with TRBD1 as a possible D gene (5 bases). In DNA, the CDR3 is TGTGCCAGCAGCTTCGGACACAGTGGGACCTACGAGCAGTACTTC. Its translation is CASSFGHSGTYEQYF.